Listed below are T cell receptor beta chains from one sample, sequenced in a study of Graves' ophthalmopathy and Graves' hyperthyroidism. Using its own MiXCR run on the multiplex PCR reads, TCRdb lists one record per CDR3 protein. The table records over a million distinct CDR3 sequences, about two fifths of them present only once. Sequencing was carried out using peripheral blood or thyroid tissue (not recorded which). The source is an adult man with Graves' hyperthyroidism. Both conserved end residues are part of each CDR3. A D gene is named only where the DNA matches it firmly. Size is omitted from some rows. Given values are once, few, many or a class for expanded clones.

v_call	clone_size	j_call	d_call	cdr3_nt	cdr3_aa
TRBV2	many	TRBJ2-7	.	TGTGCCACCAGAGCCGTTTACGAGCAGTACTTC	CATRAVYEQYF
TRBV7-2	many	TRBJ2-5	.	TGTGCCAGCAGCTTAAGCGCACCCAGGACCCAGTACTTC	CASSLSAPRTQYF
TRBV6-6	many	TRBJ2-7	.	TGTGCCAGCAGTTACGTTTTTGGGGTAGGGGACGAGCAGTACTTC	CASSYVFGVGDEQYF
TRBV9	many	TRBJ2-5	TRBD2	TGTGCCAGCAGCGCCCTAGGCGGGAGGGCCCGGGAGACCCAGTACTTC	CASSALGGRARETQYF
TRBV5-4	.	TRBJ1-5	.	TGTGCCAGCAGCTCGAGACAGTACAATCAGCCCCAGCATTTT	CASSSRQYNQPQHF
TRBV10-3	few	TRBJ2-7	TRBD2	TGTGCCATCAGCACTAGCGGGAGGGCCCACGAGCAGTACTTC	CAISTSGRAHEQYF
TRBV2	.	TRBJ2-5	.	TGTGCCAGCGTTGAATGGGGCCTTTTAGAGACCCAGTACTTC	CASVEWGLLETQYF
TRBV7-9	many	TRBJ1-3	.	TGTGCCAGCAGCTTATCTACAGCGGCTGGAAACACCATATATTTT	CASSLSTAAGNTIYF
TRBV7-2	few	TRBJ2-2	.	TGTGCCAGCAGCTTGAACAGGGATAACACCGGGGAGCTGTTTTTT	CASSLNRDNTGELFF
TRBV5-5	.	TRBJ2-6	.	TGTGCCAGCAGCTTGAGACAGCCGATTCGGGGGGCCAACGTCCTGACTTTC	CASSLRQPIRGANVLTF
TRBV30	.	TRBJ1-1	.	TGTGCCCGGAGCCGCGCCACCAGGAACACTGAAGCTTTCTTT	CARSRATRNTEAFF
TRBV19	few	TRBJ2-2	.	TGTGCCAGTAGCGAAAGACCACGGCCGAACACCGGGGAGCTGTTTTTT	CASSERPRPNTGELFF
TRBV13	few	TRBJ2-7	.	TGTGCCAGCAGCCAAGAAGGCTGGGGGCGAACTACCTACGAGCAGTACTTC	CASSQEGWGRTTYEQYF
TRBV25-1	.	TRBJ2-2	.	TGTGCCAGCAGCCAAGACACCGGGACCGGGGAGCTGTTTTTT	CASSQDTGTGELFF
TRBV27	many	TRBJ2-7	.	TGTGCCAGCAGCTTCAGGAGCTCCTACGAGCAGTACTTC	CASSFRSSYEQYF
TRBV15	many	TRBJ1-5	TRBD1	TGTGCCACCAGCAGATTAACCGGGACAGGGGGCGCGTATAGCAATCAGCCCCAGCATTTT	CATSRLTGTGGAYSNQPQHF
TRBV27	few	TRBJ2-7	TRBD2	TGTGCCAGCAGTTTAACCCGGGAGGGCGAGCAGTACTTC	CASSLTREGEQYF
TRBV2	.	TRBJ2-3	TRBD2	TGTGCCAGCTCTCCGGGACTAGCGTCTTCAGATACGCAGTATTTT	CASSPGLASSDTQYF
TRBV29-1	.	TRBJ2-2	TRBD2	TGCAGCGTTGTGTCTAGCGGGAGAGCCGGGGAGCTGTTTTTT	CSVVSSGRAGELFF
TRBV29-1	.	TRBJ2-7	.	TGCAGCGTTGTTCCCGGGGGGCGAGGCTACGAGCAGTACTTC	CSVVPGGRGYEQYF